This TCR beta chain was obtained from a study of blood T cell repertoires in COVID-19. Background on the study: Material from acute and convalescent COVID-19 was sourced from the United States, Italy and Spain.

Original handling: Amplifying reference gene primers gave estimates of nucleated cell counts. Using immunoSEQ multiplex PCR, the repertoire was profiled, and TCRdb retains in-frame clones only, with some absent. The V and J calls and clone size are taken from that table; D and trimming were inferred from the DNA. The sample lists about 140,000 clones; more than 65% were seen once. The CDR3 extends over 17 amino acids. CDR1 SGHTA and CDR2 FQGNSA come from the germline V gene. Trimming took 4 bases from V and 4 from J, leaving 22 bases between them. This TCR was recovered from a man in his 60s with active or convalescent COVID-19. The rearrangement links TRBV7-2 to TRBJ1-2; D ambiguous. The sequenced sample was peripheral blood. The CDR3 DNA is TGTGCCAGCAGCTACGCTCCTGGGCAGGCGATTTCCTATGGCTACACCTTC. This codes for CASSYAPGQAISYGYTF.